Listed below are T cell receptor beta chains from one sample, sequenced in a study of early stage breast cancer tumors. Only in-frame clones appear in the TCRdb table, and some are missing; sequencing was by immunoSEQ multiplex PCR. The repertoire holds 2,500 to 3,000 clones, with roughly 65% as singletons. Sequences were obtained from normal breast tissue next to the tumor. These receptors were collected from a person aged 50 to 59 with breast cancer. The CDR3 runs from the conserved cysteine through the conserved F or W. A D gene is named only where the DNA matches it firmly. Not all rows give a size; the values are once, few, many and, for expanded clones, a class.

size	V	D	J	DNA	CDR3
few	TRBV29-1	TRBD1	TRBJ2-5	TGCAGCGTTGAAGAAGACAGGGGGCGATCCGAGACCCAGTACTTC	CSVEEDRGRSETQYF
few	TRBV11-2	-	TRBJ1-3	TGTGCCAGCAGCTTAGACCTGGATCGCTCTGGAAACACCATATATTTT	CASSLDLDRSGNTIYF
-	TRBV6-6	-	TRBJ1-1	TGTGCCAGCAGTTATAACGGGGGGAGCACTGAAGCTTTCTTT	CASSYNGGSTEAFF
-	TRBV4-1	-	TRBJ2-2	TGCGCCAGCAGCCACCCCGCGAGGGTCGGGGAGCTGTTTTTT	CASSHPARVGELFF
-	TRBV5-1	TRBD2	TRBJ2-5	TGCGCCAGCAGCTTCTCTAGCGGGGGGCAAGAGACCCAGTACTTC	CASSFSSGGQETQYF
-	TRBV20-1	-	TRBJ2-7	TGCAGTGCTAGAGATACGGGCGGGCAGTACTTC	CSARDTGGQYF
once	TRBV7-2	TRBD1	TRBJ1-5	TGTGCCAGCAGCTTAGGGACAGGCGAATTTTGGCCCCAGCATTTT	CASSLGTGEFWPQHF
-	TRBV15	-	TRBJ1-5	TGTGCCACCAGCCCACCCGGAAGCAATCAGCCCCAGCATTTT	CATSPPGSNQPQHF
once	TRBV28	-	TRBJ2-2	TGTGCCAGCGGAATAAACAGGGCCGGGGAGCTGTTTTTT	CASGINRAGELFF
-	TRBV11-2	TRBD2	TRBJ2-3	TGTGCCAGCAGCTTAGATGGTGGTGGGGGGGGCACAGATACGCAGTATTTT	CASSLDGGGGGTDTQYF
-	TRBV7-2	-	TRBJ2-5	TGTGCCAGCAGCTCCGCCAGGCAAGAGACCCAGTACTTC	CASSSARQETQYF
-	TRBV9	-	TRBJ1-5	TGTGCCAGCAGCTCTAACGGGGGCGTTAGGCAGCCCCAGCATTTT	CASSSNGGVRQPQHF
-	TRBV27	-	TRBJ1-1	TGTGCCAGCAGTCAAGTAGGGAACACTGAAGCTTTCTTT	CASSQVGNTEAFF
-	TRBV6-5	-	TRBJ1-5	TGTGCCAGCAGTTACTCGATGCGGTATCAGCCCCAGCATTTT	CASSYSMRYQPQHF
-	TRBV5-6	-	TRBJ2-7	TGTGCCAGCAGCCAAATTAGGGGGGTGTACGAGCAGTACTTC	CASSQIRGVYEQYF
few	TRBV13	-	TRBJ2-7	TGTGCCAGCAGCGTCAGGGTTGGGGTGTACGAGCAGTACTTC	CASSVRVGVYEQYF
-	TRBV6-5	-	TRBJ2-3	TGTGCCAGCAACCGCATGGACGGGGCAGATACGCAGTATTTT	CASNRMDGADTQYF
-	TRBV9	-	TRBJ2-1	TGTGCCAGCAGCGTAGGACTCCAATACAATGAGCAGTTCTTC	CASSVGLQYNEQFF
-	TRBV7-2	TRBD2	TRBJ2-7	TGTGCCAGCAGCTACGACCTAGCGGGGAGCTCCTACGAGCAGTACTTC	CASSYDLAGSSYEQYF
few	TRBV29-1	-	TRBJ2-7	TGCAGCGGAAGCAACGACTACGAGCAGTACTTC	CSGSNDYEQYF
large	TRBV11-2	-	TRBJ2-1	TGTGCCAGCAGCTTAGCGGTGGTTACCTACAATGAGCAGTTCTTC	CASSLAVVTYNEQFF
-	TRBV29-1	-	TRBJ1-5	TGCAGCGTCGGCGGTAGCAATCAGCCCCAGCATTTT	CSVGGSNQPQHF
few	TRBV19	-	TRBJ2-3	TGTGCCAGTAGTATAGATCTAGGAACGACAGATACGCAGTATTTT	CASSIDLGTTDTQYF
large	TRBV7-9	-	TRBJ2-7	TGTGCCAGCAGCTTAGCAAGGAGCGACCTCGGGGAGCAGTACTTC	CASSLARSDLGEQYF
-	TRBV29-1	-	TRBJ1-2	TGCAGCGTTGGGGTAGAGTTCGGCGGCTACACCTTC	CSVGVEFGGYTF
few	TRBV13	TRBD1	TRBJ2-1	TGTGCCAGCAGCACCCGACAGGGAGTAAGTGAGCAGTTCTTC	CASSTRQGVSEQFF
few	TRBV4-1	TRBD2	TRBJ2-3	TGCGCCAGCAGCCAAGACCCTAGCGGGGGGGCAACAGATACGCAGTATTTT	CASSQDPSGGATDTQYF
-	TRBV4-2	-	TRBJ2-1	TGTGCCAGCAGCCGCGCCGGGGCCCCTGACGATGAGCAGTTCTTC	CASSRAGAPDDEQFF
-	TRBV4-1	-	TRBJ2-3	TGCGCCAGCAGCCAAGCCCCAAGAAGCTCAGATACGCAGTATTTT	CASSQAPRSSDTQYF
-	TRBV6-5	-	TRBJ1-5	TGTGCCAGCAGGCCTGACAGGTCTATTAATCAGCCCCAGCATTTT	CASRPDRSINQPQHF
-	TRBV4-1	TRBD2	TRBJ2-1	TGCGCCAGCAGCCAAGTACTAGCGGGATATGAGCAGTTCTTC	CASSQVLAGYEQFF
-	TRBV4-1	-	TRBJ2-1	TGCGCCAGCAGCCAAGTGGTCCAGGGAGGCAATGAGCAGTTCTTC	CASSQVVQGGNEQFF
few	TRBV7-9	-	TRBJ1-2	TGTGCCAGCAGCTTAGGGGCAGCGGCTAACTATGGCTACACCTTC	CASSLGAAANYGYTF
few	TRBV2	TRBD1	TRBJ2-7	TGTGCCAGCAGTTTAGGACAGGTTGAGCAGTACTTC	CASSLGQVEQYF
-	TRBV21-1	-	TRBJ1-2	TGTGCCAGCGTAAGCTTCGTTCTTAGTTTCTATGGCTACACCTTC	CASVSFVLSFYGYTF
-	TRBV11-2	-	TRBJ2-7	TGTGCCAGCAGCTTAGAGGCAGGACCCTACGAGCAGTACTTC	CASSLEAGPYEQYF
-	TRBV28	TRBD2	TRBJ2-7	TGTGCCAGCACCCGGGGGGGTCGGGGATCCTACGAGCAGTACTTC	CASTRGGRGSYEQYF
-	TRBV7-2	-	TRBJ2-6	TGTGCCAGCAGCTTAGACGTAACCTCTGGGGCCAACGTCCTGACTTTC	CASSLDVTSGANVLTF
-	TRBV19	TRBD2	TRBJ2-3	TGTGCCAGTAGTATAGCGGCTAGCGGGGAGCATACGCAGTATTTT	CASSIAASGEHTQYF
-	TRBV6-5	-	TRBJ1-5	TGTGCCAGCAGCAAGGCCAGGGAGATCAATCAGCCCCAGCATTTT	CASSKAREINQPQHF
-	TRBV9	-	TRBJ2-3	TGTGCCAGCAGCGTAGTTGCGGATCCTTACACAACAGATACGCAGTATTTT	CASSVVADPYTTDTQYF
few	TRBV14	-	TRBJ1-1	TGTGCCAGCAGCCAAAGGTTCGCTGAAGCTTTCTTT	CASSQRFAEAFF
-	TRBV2	-	TRBJ1-5	TGTGCCACCATCCCCCAGGGCAATCAGCCCCAGCATTTT	CATIPQGNQPQHF
-	TRBV19	TRBD2	TRBJ2-1	TGTGCCAGTAGTAGGACGGATCTAGCGGGAGGAGGTGAGCAGTTCTTC	CASSRTDLAGGGEQFF
-	TRBV7-2	-	TRBJ2-7	TGTGCCAGCAGCCCAGGTTGGGGGGGCCTCGACGAGCAGTACTTC	CASSPGWGGLDEQYF
-	TRBV5-6	-	TRBJ2-7	TGTGCCAGCAGCTTGGGAGAAGCGCGGAGGAGCTCCTACGAGCAGTACTTC	CASSLGEARRSSYEQYF